This TCR beta chain was recorded in a study of CD8 T cells in Susac syndrome (dated by TCRdb to the late 2010s). About the study as a whole: The study used repertoire sequencing to test whether antigen drove CD8+ T cell activation and differentiation in Susac syndrome. Results and caveats for the whole study, not just this receptor: The number of individuals in the TCR sequencing and HLA analysis was acknowledged as relatively small.

RNA was extracted using the RNeasy kit, and roughly 0.5 to 1 microgram was reverse transcribed with random hexamers. The immunoSEQ multiplex PCR assay, which covers 54 Vbeta and 13 Jbeta segments, was used to amplify TCR beta CDR3 regions. To correct PCR amplification bias, a synthetic template baseline was used for both primer optimization and computational correction. As for the original processing: Reads were annotated to V, D and J genes per IMGT and analyzed with immunoSEQ Analyzer, keeping only productive sequences. Clonality was computed as one minus Shannon entropy normalized by log2 of the number of productive unique sequences. For each patient and control, public and private clones were evaluated among the 100 most prevalent clones. Clones were defined as Susac-specific when absent from the healthy and MS cohorts, from over 950 published viral clones and from other ImmuneACCESS disease sequences. TCRdb redid the processing of the public reads, applying fastp at Q25 and MiXCR, and retained in-frame beta chains. Identical CDR3 proteins give one entry, which carries the most common genes and DNA. The V and J calls and clone size are TCRdb's, not the authors'. The sample table holds around 230,000 distinct CDR3 sequences, of which nearly 97% were seen once. The ten largest make up 0.075% to 0.095% of the sample.

Peripheral blood CD8+ and CD4+ T cells from healthy donors, Susac syndrome patients and multiple sclerosis patients were profiled by high-throughput TCR beta sequencing. The multiple sclerosis controls were treatment-naive patients who had stable or active relapsing-remitting disease and met the revised McDonald criteria. Bulk CD8+ and CD4+ T cells were purified by magnetic negative isolation, whereas CD8+ TEMRA cells were enriched by FACS. Blood was collected in EDTA tubes and processed within 24 hours, with PBMCs isolated through density gradient centrifugation. PBMCs intended for TCR sequencing were cryopreserved in liquid nitrogen and were subsequently thawed in a 37 degrees C water bath. The sorted or isolated CD4+, CD8+ and CD8+ TEMRA cells reached a purity of at least 90%. Comment on this clonotype: Its antigen is currently not known. One base away there is no much larger clone; base qualities are not given.

The germline V gene gives CDR1 as SGHAT and CDR2 as FQNNGV. Trimming leaves V shorter by 2 bases and J shorter by 1 base, with the junction holding 5 bases beyond the gene matches. The CDR3 contains 17 residues, cysteine and phenylalanine counted. This entry keeps only the CDR3 DNA: 51 bases, framed from base 1. The clonotype originates from a human donor with multiple sclerosis. The chain uses TRBV11-2 and TRBJ2-5; TRBD2 fits 12 bases in the junction. Material: CD4+ T cells from PBMCs. The CDR3 is CASSLQGLAGPQETQYF. The DNA is as follows: TGTGCCAGCAGCTTACAAGGACTAGCGGGGCCCCAAGAGACCCAGTACTTC. The variable domain in full, with residues beyond the CDR3 obtained from the reference TRBV11-2 and TRBJ2-5 genes, is EAGVAQSPRYKIIEKRQSVAFWCNPISGHATLYWYQQILGQGPKLLIQFQNNGVVDDSQLPKDRFSAERLKGVDSTLKIQPAKLEDSAVYLCASSLQGLAGPQETQYFGPGTRLLVL.